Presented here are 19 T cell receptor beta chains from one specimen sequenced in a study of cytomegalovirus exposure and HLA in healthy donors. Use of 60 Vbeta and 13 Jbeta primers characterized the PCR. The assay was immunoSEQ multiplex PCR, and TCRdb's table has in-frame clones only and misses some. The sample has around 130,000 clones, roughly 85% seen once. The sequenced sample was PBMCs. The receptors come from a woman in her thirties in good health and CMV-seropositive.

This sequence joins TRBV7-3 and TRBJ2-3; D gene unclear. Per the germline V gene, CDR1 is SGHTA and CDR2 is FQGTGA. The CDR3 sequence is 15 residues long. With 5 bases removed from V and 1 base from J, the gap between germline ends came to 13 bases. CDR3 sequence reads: CASSPLSRRTDTQYF. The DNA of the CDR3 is TGTGCCAGCAGCCCGCTAAGCAGGCGCACAGATACGCAGTATTTT.

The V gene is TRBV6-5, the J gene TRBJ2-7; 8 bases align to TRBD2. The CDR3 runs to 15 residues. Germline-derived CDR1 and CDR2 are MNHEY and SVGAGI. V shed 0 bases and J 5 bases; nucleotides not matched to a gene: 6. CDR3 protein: CASSYSSGRTNEQYF. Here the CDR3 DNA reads TGTGCCAGCAGTTACTCCAGCGGGAGAACGAACGAGCAGTACTTC.

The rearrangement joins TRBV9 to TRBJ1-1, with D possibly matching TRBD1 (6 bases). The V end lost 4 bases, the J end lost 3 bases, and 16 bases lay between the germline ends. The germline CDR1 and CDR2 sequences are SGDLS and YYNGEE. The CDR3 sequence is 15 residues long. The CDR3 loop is CASSPPPGQYTEAFF. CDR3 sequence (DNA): TGTGCCAGCAGCCCCCCGCCAGGACAGTACACTGAAGCTTTCTTT.

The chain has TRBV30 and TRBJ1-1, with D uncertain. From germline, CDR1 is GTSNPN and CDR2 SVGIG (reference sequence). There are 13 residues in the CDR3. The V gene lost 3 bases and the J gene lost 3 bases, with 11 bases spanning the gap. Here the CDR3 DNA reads TGTGCCTGGAGAAGAGGGAAGGACACTGAAGCTTTCTTT. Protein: CAWRRGKDTEAFF.

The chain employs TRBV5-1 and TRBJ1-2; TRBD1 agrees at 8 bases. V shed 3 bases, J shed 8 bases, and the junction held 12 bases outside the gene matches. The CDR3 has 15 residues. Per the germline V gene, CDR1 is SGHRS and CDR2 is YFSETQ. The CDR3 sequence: CASSSPTGQGTGYTF. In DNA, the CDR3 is TGCGCCAGCAGCTCGCCCACCGGACAGGGTACAGGCTACACCTTC.

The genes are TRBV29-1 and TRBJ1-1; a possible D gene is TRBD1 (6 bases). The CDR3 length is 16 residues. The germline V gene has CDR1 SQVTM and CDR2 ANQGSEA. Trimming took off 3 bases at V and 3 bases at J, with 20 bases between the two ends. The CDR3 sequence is CSVEQGPVGYYTEAFF. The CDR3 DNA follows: TGCAGCGTTGAGCAGGGGCCCGTGGGGTACTACACTGAAGCTTTCTTT.

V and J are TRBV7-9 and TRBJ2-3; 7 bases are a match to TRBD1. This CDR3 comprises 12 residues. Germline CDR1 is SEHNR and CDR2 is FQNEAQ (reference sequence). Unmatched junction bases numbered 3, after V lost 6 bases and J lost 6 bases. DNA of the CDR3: TGTGCCAGCAGTCTGACAGGGGATACGCAGTATTTT. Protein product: CASSLTGDTQYF.

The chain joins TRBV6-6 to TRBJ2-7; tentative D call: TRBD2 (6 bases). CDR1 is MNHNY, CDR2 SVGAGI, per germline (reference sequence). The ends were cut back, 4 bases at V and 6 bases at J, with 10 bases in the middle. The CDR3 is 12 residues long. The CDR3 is CASSFGRGEQYF. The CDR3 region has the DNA TGTGCCAGCAGTTTCGGGAGAGGCGAGCAGTACTTC.

The CDR3 bases are TGTGCCAGCAGTTGGACAGTCTACGAGCAGTACTTC. This translates into CASSWTVYEQYF. This chain uses TRBV6-6 with TRBJ2-7, with D possibly being TRBD1 (6 bases). V was clipped by 4 bases and J by 3 bases, with 7 bases between them. The length of the CDR3 is 12 residues. Germline CDR1 MNHNY, CDR2 SVGAGI (reference sequence).

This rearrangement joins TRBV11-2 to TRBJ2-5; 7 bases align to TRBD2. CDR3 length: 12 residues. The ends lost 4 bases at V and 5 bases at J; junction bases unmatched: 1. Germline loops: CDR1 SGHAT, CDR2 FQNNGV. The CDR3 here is CASSWGGETQYF. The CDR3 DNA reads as TGTGCCAGCAGCTGGGGGGGTGAGACCCAGTACTTC.

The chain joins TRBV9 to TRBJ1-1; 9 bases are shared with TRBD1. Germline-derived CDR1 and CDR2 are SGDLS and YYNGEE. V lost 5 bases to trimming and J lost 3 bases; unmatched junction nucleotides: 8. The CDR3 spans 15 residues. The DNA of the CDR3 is TGTGCCAGCAGTTTCCTAACAGGGGGCTACACTGAAGCTTTCTTT. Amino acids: CASSFLTGGYTEAFF.

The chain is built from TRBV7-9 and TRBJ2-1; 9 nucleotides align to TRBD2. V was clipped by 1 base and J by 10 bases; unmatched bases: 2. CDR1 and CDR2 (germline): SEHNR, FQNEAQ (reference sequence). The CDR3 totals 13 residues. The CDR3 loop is CASSLGRGGEQFF. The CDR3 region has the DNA TGTGCCAGCAGCTTAGGGCGGGGGGGCGAGCAGTTCTTC.

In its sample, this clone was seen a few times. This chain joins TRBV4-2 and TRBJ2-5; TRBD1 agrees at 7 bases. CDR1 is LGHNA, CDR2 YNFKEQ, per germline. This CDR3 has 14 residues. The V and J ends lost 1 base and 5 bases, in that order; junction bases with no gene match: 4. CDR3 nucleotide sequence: TGTGCCAGCAGCCAAGGGACAGGTTCGGAGACCCAGTACTTC. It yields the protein CASSQGTGSETQYF.

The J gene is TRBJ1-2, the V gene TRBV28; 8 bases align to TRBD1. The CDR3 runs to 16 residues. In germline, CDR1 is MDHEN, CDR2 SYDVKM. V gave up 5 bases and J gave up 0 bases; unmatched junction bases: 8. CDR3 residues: CASSLQGQAANYGYTF. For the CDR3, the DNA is TGTGCCAGCAGTCTACAGGGACAGGCAGCTAACTATGGCTACACCTTC.

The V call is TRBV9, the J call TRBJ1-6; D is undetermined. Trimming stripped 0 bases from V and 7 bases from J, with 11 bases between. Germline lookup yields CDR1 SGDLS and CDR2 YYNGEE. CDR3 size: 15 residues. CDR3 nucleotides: TGTGCCAGCAGCGTAGGGGTAGTGGAGAATTCACCCCTCCACTTT. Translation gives CASSVGVVENSPLHF.

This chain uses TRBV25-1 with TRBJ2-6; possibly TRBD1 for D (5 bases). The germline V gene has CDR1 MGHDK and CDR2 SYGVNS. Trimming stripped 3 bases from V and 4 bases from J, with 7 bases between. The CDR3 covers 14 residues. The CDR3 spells CASSEGRGANVLTF. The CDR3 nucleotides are TGTGCCAGCAGTGAGGGGCGCGGGGCCAACGTCCTGACTTTC.

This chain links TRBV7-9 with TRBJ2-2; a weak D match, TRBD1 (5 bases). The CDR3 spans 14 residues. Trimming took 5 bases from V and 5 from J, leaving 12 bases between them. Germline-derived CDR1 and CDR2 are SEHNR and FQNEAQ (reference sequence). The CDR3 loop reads CASSAIRVTGELFF. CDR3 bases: TGTGCCAGCAGCGCGATCAGGGTGACCGGGGAGCTGTTTTTT.

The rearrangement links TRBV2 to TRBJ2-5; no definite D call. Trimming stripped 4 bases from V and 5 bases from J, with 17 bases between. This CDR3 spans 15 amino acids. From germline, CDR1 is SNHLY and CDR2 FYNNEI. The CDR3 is CASSGPVSSGETQYF. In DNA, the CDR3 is TGTGCCAGCAGTGGCCCAGTATCCTCCGGGGAGACCCAGTACTTC.

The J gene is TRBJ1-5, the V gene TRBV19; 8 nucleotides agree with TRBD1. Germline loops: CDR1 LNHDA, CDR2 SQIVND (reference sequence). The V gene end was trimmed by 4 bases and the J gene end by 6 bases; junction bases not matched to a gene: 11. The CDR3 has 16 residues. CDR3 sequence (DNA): TGTGCCAGTAGTACCGCCGGACAGGGAGGGTTTCAGCCCCAGCATTTT. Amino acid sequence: CASSTAGQGGFQPQHF. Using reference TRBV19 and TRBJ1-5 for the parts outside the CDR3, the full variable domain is DGGITQSPKYLFRKEGQNVTLSCEQNLNHDAMYWYRQDPGQGLRLIYYSQIVNDFQKGDIAEGYSVSREKKESFPLTVTSAQKNPTAFYLCASSTAGQGGFQPQHFGDGTRLSIL.